The rows below give T cell receptor beta chains drawn from one sample of a study of T cell responses to AZD1222 COVID-19 vaccine. Profiled with immunoSEQ multiplex PCR; TCRdb holds only in-frame clones, not every one. The sample holds 180,000 or so clones; about 91% are singletons and the top ten take 1.3%. The sequencing here drew on peripheral blood, taken 28 days after the second AZD1222 dose. Receptors originate from an adult who received the AZD1222 COVID-19 vaccine. Both conserved end residues are part of each CDR3. The size of a clone is reported for some rows only, either as once, few or many, or as a class for expanded clones.

TRBV7-2	NA	TRBJ2-1	CASSPMPGPSYNEQFF
TRBV6-5	NA	TRBJ2-1	CASSYEAGGRNEQFF
TRBV4-1	NA	TRBJ1-1	CASSQAGASTEAFF
TRBV30	once	TRBJ1-2	CAWSRDTHYGYTF
TRBV19	once	TRBJ1-2	CASSIDGTGFGYYGYTF
TRBV28	NA	TRBJ1-5	CASSADSKYQPQHF
TRBV3-1/TRBV3-2	NA	TRBJ2-1	CASSSIQGTYNEQFF
TRBV11-2	NA	TRBJ2-5	CASSLDRETQYF
TRBV28	NA	TRBJ2-7	CASSLGGDLSYEQYF
TRBV6-2/TRBV6-3	NA	TRBJ1-2	CASSLTNLRQGGCTF
TRBV10-3	NA	TRBJ1-2	CAISETMRQGAGYGYTF
TRBV18	NA	TRBJ1-5	CASSLFRDRVRGPQHF
TRBV12-5	NA	TRBJ2-7	CASGAGGPAYEQYF
TRBV5-1	NA	TRBJ1-2	CASSLRSDSLYGYTF
TRBV2	NA	TRBJ1-1	CASQRRENTEAFF